A single sample gave rise to the 5 T cell receptor beta chains below, sequenced in a study of T-cell reconstitution after alpha-beta-depleted transplantation in children. Unique molecular identifiers were incorporated into the prepared TCRbeta library. TCRdb re-called the PCR reads with MiXCR, one entry per CDR3 protein. The sample includes 90,000 to 150,000 distinct CDR3 sequences, 20% to 25% of them seen just once. Here the sequenced sample was PBMCs, mostly from graft donor cells, taken 180 days after TCRalphabeta/CD19-depleted stem cell transplant. Source of these receptors: a male patient aged 2 to 10 who had a stem cell transplant for chronic granulomatous disease, so the T cells may come from the graft donor.

This clonotype was detected ten times or more. The V call is TRBV5-5, the J call TRBJ1-2; D gene uncertain. The CDR3 extends over 14 amino acids. The germline V and J ends were trimmed by 0 bases and 3 bases, with 9 bases remaining between them. From germline, CDR1 is SGHKS and CDR2 YYEKEE (reference sequence). CDR3 nucleotides: TGTGCCAGCAGCTTGGGCACATGGGACTATGGCTACACCTTC. This encodes CASSLGTWDYGYTF.

This clonotype has ten or more counts. V and J are TRBV28 and TRBJ2-7, with 8 bases aligning to TRBD2. The CDR3 has 14 amino acids. The V gene's germline CDR1 is MDHEN and CDR2 SYDVKM. With 3 bases clipped from V and 3 bases from J, the junction kept 4 bases outside the gene matches. CDR3 DNA: TGTGCCAGCAGTTTGAGGACTAGCATCTACGAGCAGTACTTC. Encoded protein: CASSLRTSIYEQYF.

As for this clonotype: The junction departs from the called germline gene at one end, perhaps through a read error. The chain combines TRBV5-1 with TRBJ2-1, with TRBD1 identical over 9 bases. Per the germline V gene, CDR1 is SGHRS and CDR2 is YFSETQ. The length of the CDR3 is 11 residues. CDR3 in DNA: TGCGCCAGCAGCGGGGACAGGGCCCTTTGCTTC. As protein: CASSGDRALCF.

This clonotype was counted ten times or more. This rearrangement joins TRBV5-1 to TRBJ2-7; 14 bases map to TRBD2. The germline V gene has CDR1 SGHRS and CDR2 YFSETQ. The CDR3 is 18 amino acids. Unmatched junction bases numbered 7, after V lost 0 bases and J lost 2 bases. CDR3 sequence: CASSLVRTSGGKTYEQYF. The CDR3 region has the DNA TGCGCCAGCAGCTTGGTTCGGACTAGCGGGGGGAAAACCTACGAGCAGTACTTC.

This clonotype was counted ten times or more. The CDR3 DNA reads TGTGCCAGCAGCCGCCGAGACACGATCTCTGGGGCCAACGTCCTGACTTTC. Protein sequence: CASSRRDTISGANVLTF. The chain links TRBV14 to TRBJ2-6; D call uncertain. The CDR3 runs to 17 residues. Germline CDR1 is SGHDN and CDR2 is FVKESK. V lost 4 bases and J 0 bases, leaving 13 bases between the germline ends.